This is a list of T cell receptor beta chains from one sample in a study of T-cell reconstitution after alpha-beta-depleted transplantation in children. TCRdb fed the PCR reads into MiXCR, producing one record per CDR3 protein. The sample consists of 30,000 or so distinct CDR3 sequences, around 7% of them appearing once. Source: peripheral blood, taken 60 days after TCRalphabeta/CD19-depleted stem cell transplant. The receptor set was obtained from a child under two years old who had a stem cell transplant for acute myeloid leukemia, so the T cells may come from the graft donor. Each CDR3 is given with its conserved first and last residue. A D gene is named only where the DNA matches it firmly. Part of the rows lack a size; the others show once, few, many or a class for expanded clones.

>TRBJ1-1|many|TRBV6-5|NA
CASSWNPGGGTEAFF
TGTGCCAGCAGTTGGAACCCGGGGGGTGGCACTGAAGCTTTCTTT
>TRBJ2-3|NA|TRBV21-1|NA
CASSDCGGRGDTQYF
TGTGCCAGCAGCGACTGCGGGGGCAGGGGAGATACGCAGTATTTT
>TRBJ2-1|NA|TRBV23-1|NA
CASKNPGGEGSYNEQFF
TGCGCCAGTAAGAATCCTGGGGGTGAGGGCTCCTACAATGAGCAGTTCTTC
>TRBJ1-2|many|TRBV12-3/TRBV12-4|TRBD1
CASSFGGQGGGYTF
TGTGCCAGCAGTTTTGGAGGACAGGGAGGTGGCTACACCTTC
>TRBJ2-1|many|TRBV11-1|TRBD2
CASSGHRLAAPSSYNEQFF
TGTGCCAGCAGCGGCCATCGACTAGCGGCCCCGAGCTCCTACAATGAGCAGTTCTTC
>TRBJ2-4|many|TRBV6-5|TRBD1
CASSFEWDRAFDWTKNIQYF
TGTGCCAGCAGTTTCGAATGGGACAGGGCCTTTGATTGGACCAAAAACATTCAGTACTTC
>TRBJ2-1|NA|TRBV12-3/TRBV12-4|TRBD2
CASSPGLAGGPRYNEQFF
TGTGCCAGCAGCCCTGGACTAGCGGGAGGGCCAAGGTACAATGAGCAGTTCTTC
>TRBJ1-4|many|TRBV7-2|NA
CASSLGQGPEKLFF
TGTGCCAGCAGCTTAGGGCAGGGACCTGAAAAACTGTTTTTT
>TRBJ2-7|NA|TRBV7-2|TRBD1
CASSLPDRAVYEQYF
TGTGCCAGCAGCTTACCGGACAGGGCGGTCTACGAGCAGTACTTC
>TRBJ1-3|many|TRBV29-1|NA
CSVDVFNSGNTIYF
TGCAGCGTTGATGTTTTTAACTCTGGAAACACCATATATTTT
>TRBJ2-2|NA|TRBV7-9|NA
CASSLVAGANTGELFF
TGTGCCAGCAGCTTAGTTGCGGGTGCGAACACCGGGGAGCTGTTTTTT
>TRBJ2-1|many|TRBV12-3/TRBV12-4|NA
CASSGGREQFF
TGTGCCAGCAGTGGCGGCCGTGAGCAGTTCTTC
>TRBJ2-6|NA|TRBV18|NA
CASSPDRKGANVLTF
TGTGCCAGCTCCCCTGACCGGAAAGGGGCCAACGTCCTGACTTTC
>TRBJ1-2|many|TRBV7-9|NA
CASSLALASPTF
TGTGCCAGCAGCTTAGCTTTGGCCTCGCCCACCTTC
>TRBJ1-1|many|TRBV28|NA
CASSLGRGEAFF
TGTGCCAGCAGTTTAGGGAGAGGTGAAGCTTTCTTT
>TRBJ2-7|many|TRBV6-2/TRBV6-3|NA
CASSLSFGEPGDSYEQYF
TGTGCCAGCAGCCTCTCTTTTGGGGAGCCAGGGGACTCCTACGAGCAGTACTTC
>TRBJ2-3|many|TRBV27|NA
CASSPSQGPVFYTQYF
TGTGCCAGCAGTCCCAGCCAGGGGCCCGTTTTCTATACGCAGTATTTT
>TRBJ2-3|few|TRBV5-4|NA
CASSPQTVRTDTQYF
TGTGCCAGCAGCCCCCAAACAGTCAGGACAGATACGCAGTATTTT
>TRBJ1-2|many|TRBV20-1|NA
CSATGGDPHNYGYTF
TGCAGTGCCACGGGCGGAGATCCTCATAACTATGGCTACACCTTC
>TRBJ2-5|many|TRBV20-1|NA
CSERGMRESVQETQYF
TGCAGTGAGAGGGGGATGCGGGAGAGTGTCCAAGAGACCCAGTACTTC
>TRBJ2-6|many|TRBV7-3|NA
CASSITGSYSGANVLTF
TGTGCCAGCAGTATAACCGGCAGCTACTCTGGGGCCAACGTCCTGACTTTC
>TRBJ1-5|many|TRBV28|NA
CASSLWANSNQPQHF
TGTGCCAGCAGTTTATGGGCAAATAGCAATCAGCCCCAGCATTTT
>TRBJ2-6|NA|TRBV19|NA
CASSIPGGANVLTF
TGTGCCAGTAGTATCCCCGGTGGGGCCAACGTCCTGACTTTC
>TRBJ2-1|many|TRBV4-3|NA
CASSQGPSPGDEQFF
TGCGCCAGCAGCCAAGGACCTTCCCCGGGGGATGAGCAGTTCTTC
>TRBJ1-5|NA|TRBV20-1|NA
CSARVGLSSNQPQHF
TGCAGTGCTAGAGTCGGACTGAGTAGCAATCAGCCCCAGCATTTT
>TRBJ2-1|NA|TRBV7-2|TRBD2
CASSPRGLAYNEQFF
TGTGCCAGCAGCCCAAGGGGACTAGCTTACAATGAGCAGTTCTTC
>TRBJ1-4|many|TRBV7-2|NA
CASSRRQIATNEKLFF
TGTGCCAGCTCCCGGCGACAGATTGCAACTAATGAAAAACTGTTTTTT
>TRBJ2-1|many|TRBV28|NA
CASSLDGVKDEQFF
TGTGCCAGCAGTTTAGATGGGGTAAAGGATGAGCAGTTCTTC
>TRBJ2-1|many|TRBV5-5|TRBD1
CASSDDRGNEQFF
TGTGCCAGCAGCGATGACAGGGGCAATGAGCAGTTCTTC
>TRBJ2-1|many|TRBV7-9|NA
CASSFIPYNEQFF
TGTGCCAGCAGCTTTATTCCATACAATGAGCAGTTCTTC
>TRBJ1-1|many|TRBV19|NA
CASSKVYENTEAFF
TGTGCCAGTAGTAAGGTATACGAAAACACTGAAGCTTTCTTT
>TRBJ2-7|many|TRBV7-9|NA
CASSPPGVSSYEQYF
TGTGCCAGCAGCCCCCCCGGGGTCAGCTCCTACGAGCAGTACTTC
>TRBJ2-7|many|TRBV10-3|TRBD1
CAISEGDRENYEQYF
TGTGCCATCAGTGAGGGGGACAGGGAAAACTACGAGCAGTACTTC
>TRBJ2-2|many|TRBV5-1|NA
CASSFRKGDTGELFF
TGCGCCAGCAGCTTCCGGAAGGGCGACACCGGGGAGCTGTTTTTT
>TRBJ2-5|many|TRBV9|TRBD1
CASSVSARQGAQETQYF
TGTGCCAGCAGCGTCAGCGCTCGGCAGGGGGCTCAAGAGACCCAGTACTTC
>TRBJ1-2|many|TRBV7-2|NA
CASSMSQDRYGYTF
TGTGCCAGCAGCATGTCACAGGATCGGTACGGCTACACCTTC
>TRBJ2-6|many|TRBV12-3/TRBV12-4|NA
CASGYRVPGANVLTF
TGTGCCAGCGGCTACAGGGTTCCTGGGGCCAACGTCCTGACTTTC
>TRBJ2-7|many|TRBV28|NA
CASSSAGAGYEQYF
TGTGCCAGCAGTTCCGCGGGTGCTGGGTACGAGCAGTACTTC
>TRBJ1-4|many|TRBV4-3|TRBD1
CASSAKHRGMKEKLFF
TGCGCCAGCAGCGCCAAACACAGGGGGATGAAGGAAAAACTGTTTTTT
>TRBJ1-5|few|TRBV30|TRBD1
CAWSADRGYNQPQHF
TGTGCCTGGAGTGCTGACAGGGGTTACAATCAGCCCCAGCATTTT
>TRBJ2-3|NA|TRBV23-1|NA
CASNSDTPSTDTQYF
TGCGCCAGCAACTCGGACACCCCTAGCACAGATACGCAGTATTTT
>TRBJ2-5|many|TRBV21-1|NA
CASSNRGVQETQYF
TGTGCCAGCAGCAATCGGGGGGTTCAAGAGACCCAGTACTTC
>TRBJ2-3|many|TRBV7-2|NA
CASSPPLRRSTDTQYF
TGTGCCAGCAGCCCCCCCCTCCGTCGCAGCACAGATACGCAGTATTTT
>TRBJ2-7|many|TRBV4-2|NA
CASSHSGTSSYEQYF
TGTGCCAGCAGCCACTCCGGGACTTCCTCCTACGAGCAGTACTTC
>TRBJ2-4|many|TRBV4-2|NA
CASSQDGANIQYF
TGTGCCAGCAGCCAAGATGGGGCGAACATTCAGTACTTC
>TRBJ2-1|many|TRBV5-1|NA
CASSLLSLWDNEQFF
TGCGCCAGCAGCTTGCTTAGCCTCTGGGACAATGAGCAGTTCTTC
>TRBJ2-3|NA|TRBV20-1|NA
CSWGQHTGFRGTQYF
TGCAGTTGGGGCCAGCATACGGGCTTCAGAGGCACGCAGTATTTT
>TRBJ2-1|NA|TRBV27|NA
CASSLSSRGEQFF
TGTGCCAGCAGTTTATCCTCTCGTGGGGAGCAGTTCTTC
>TRBJ2-1|many|TRBV9|NA
CASSVVRGAPYNEQFF
TGTGCCAGCAGCGTAGTACGGGGGGCCCCCTACAATGAGCAGTTCTTC
>TRBJ1-5|many|TRBV27|NA
CASSLWRDQPQHF
TGTGCCAGCAGTTTGTGGCGAGATCAGCCCCAGCATTTT
>TRBJ2-3|NA|TRBV6-5|TRBD2
CASSSPASGREDTQYF
TGTGCCAGCAGTTCCCCGGCTAGCGGGAGAGAAGATACGCAGTATTTT
>TRBJ1-2|many|TRBV20-1|NA
CSVLGTNGYTF
TGCAGTGTTCTAGGGACGAATGGCTACACCTTC